The present entry profiles one T cell receptor (beta chain) with its context. Its antigen remains unknown. This sample is part of a study of T cell responses to AZD1222 COVID-19 vaccine. Study-level information: Researchers grouped second doses given at about 4 or about 12 weeks into one pool.

Study-level results: Seropositive at baseline were only a handful of AZD1222 recipients.

TCRdb's copy holds only in-frame clones and misses some; the assay was immunoSEQ multiplex PCR. The sample lists 80,000 to 130,000 clones, about 87% occurring once. The sample consisted of peripheral blood, taken on day 0 of AZD1222 vaccination. The origin of this receptor is an adult in good health.

CDR3: CASLSQGNVVPYGYTF. As DNA, the CDR3 is TGTGCCAGCCTTTCTCAAGGGAATGTCGTACCCTATGGCTACACCTTC. The V call is TRBV2, the J call TRBJ1-2; D is unclear. Trimming took 8 bases from V and 4 from J, leaving 23 bases between them. This CDR3 contains 16 residues. The germline CDR1 and CDR2 sequences are SNHLY and FYNNEI.